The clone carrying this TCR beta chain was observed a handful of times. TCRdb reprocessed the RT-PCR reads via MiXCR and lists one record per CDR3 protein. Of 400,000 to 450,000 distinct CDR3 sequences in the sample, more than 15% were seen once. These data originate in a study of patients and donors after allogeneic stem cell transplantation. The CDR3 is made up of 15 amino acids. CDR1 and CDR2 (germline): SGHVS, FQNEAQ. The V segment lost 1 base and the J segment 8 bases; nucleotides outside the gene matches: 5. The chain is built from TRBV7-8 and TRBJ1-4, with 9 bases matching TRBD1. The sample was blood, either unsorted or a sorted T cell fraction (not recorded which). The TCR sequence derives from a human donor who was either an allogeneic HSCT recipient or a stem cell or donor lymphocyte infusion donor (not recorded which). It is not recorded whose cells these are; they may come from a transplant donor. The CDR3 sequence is CASSLGDRAGEKLFF. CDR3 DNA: TGTGCCAGCAGCTTAGGGGACAGGGCAGGGGAAAAACTGTTTTTT.